This note documents a single T cell receptor beta chain sequence. The antigen remains undetermined. V lost 0 bases and J lost 2, with 11 bases in between. Per germline, CDR1 SGHRS and CDR2 YFSETQ. The length of the CDR3 is 16 residues. The source of the sample is a study of regulatory T cells in long-lasting Graves disease. Specified time point: persistent/refractory GD, antithyroid drugs over 5 years with positive TRAb. PBMC-derived RNA was used for the TCR library. Overall study results and limits: Persistent-disease Graves' patients showed less TCR diversity than new cases.

CDR3-region Arm-PCR and iRepertoire HTBI primers produced the TCR beta libraries. TCRdb called the multiplex PCR reads again in MiXCR, with one record for every CDR3 protein. The data contain 500,000 to 800,000 distinct CDR3 sequences, about 30% of them seen just once; the ten biggest clones take up 40% to 55%. The source of this sequence is a female donor with Graves disease. Sequencing used peripheral blood mononuclear cells (PBMCs), obtained when the disease was refractory, from a patient treated with antithyroid drugs. V gene TRBV5-1 combines with J gene TRBJ2-2, with D unclear. The CDR3 spells CASSLAGRKNTGELFF. The CDR3 DNA reads as TGCGCCAGCAGCTTGGCCGGGCGGAAAAACACCGGGGAGCTGTTTTTT.